This T cell receptor beta chain appears in the sequencing data of a study of post-analysis software for immune sequencing data. Study results and caveats: Compared with controls, patients had more of about five TRBV segments, including TRBV5-6, TRBV5-1 and TRBV20-1.

V dropped 5 bases and J dropped 4 bases, with 14 bases sitting between them. Germline V CDR1 and CDR2: SEHNR, FQNEAQ (reference sequence). The CDR3 is 14 amino acids. Carried by the TCR beta cDNA libraries were unique molecular identifiers. Approximately 500,000 cDNA molecules were recovered from an input of about 0.9 to 11 million T cells. Each CDR3 protein is one row after TCRdb ran MiXCR on the PCR reads. The repertoire holds 700,000 to 800,000 distinct CDR3 sequences, approximately 30% seen once, with roughly 0.53% in the top ten. As regards this clonotype: The target antigen is unknown.

This chain links TRBV7-9 with TRBJ1-1, with D perhaps TRBD1 (6 bases). The TCR was taken from a girl under 18 with multiple sclerosis. The sample taken for sequencing was blood. CDR3 sequence reads: CASSPSGGATEAFF. The CDR3 nucleotides are TGTGCCAGCAGCCCATCGGGGGGGGCCACTGAAGCTTTCTTT.